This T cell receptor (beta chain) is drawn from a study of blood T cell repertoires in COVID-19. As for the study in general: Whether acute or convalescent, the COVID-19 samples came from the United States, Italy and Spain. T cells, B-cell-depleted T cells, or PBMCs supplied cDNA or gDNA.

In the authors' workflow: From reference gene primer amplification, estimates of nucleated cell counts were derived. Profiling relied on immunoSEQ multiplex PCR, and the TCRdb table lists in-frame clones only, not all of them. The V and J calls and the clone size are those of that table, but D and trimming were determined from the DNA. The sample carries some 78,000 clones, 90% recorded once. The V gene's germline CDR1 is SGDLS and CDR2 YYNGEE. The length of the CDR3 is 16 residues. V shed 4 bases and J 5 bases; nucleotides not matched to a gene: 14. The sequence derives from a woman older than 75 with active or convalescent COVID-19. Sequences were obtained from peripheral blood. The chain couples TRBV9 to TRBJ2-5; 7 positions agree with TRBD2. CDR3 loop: CASSPFWGGGTETQYF. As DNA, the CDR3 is TGTGCCAGCAGCCCCTTTTGGGGGGGTGGGACGGAGACCCAGTACTTC. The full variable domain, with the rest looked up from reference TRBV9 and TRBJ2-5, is DSGVTQTPKHLITATGQRVTLRCSPRSGDLSVYWYQQSLDQGLQFLIQYYNGEERAKGNILERFSAQQFPDLHSELNLSSLELGDSALYFCASSPFWGGGTETQYFGPGTRLLVL.